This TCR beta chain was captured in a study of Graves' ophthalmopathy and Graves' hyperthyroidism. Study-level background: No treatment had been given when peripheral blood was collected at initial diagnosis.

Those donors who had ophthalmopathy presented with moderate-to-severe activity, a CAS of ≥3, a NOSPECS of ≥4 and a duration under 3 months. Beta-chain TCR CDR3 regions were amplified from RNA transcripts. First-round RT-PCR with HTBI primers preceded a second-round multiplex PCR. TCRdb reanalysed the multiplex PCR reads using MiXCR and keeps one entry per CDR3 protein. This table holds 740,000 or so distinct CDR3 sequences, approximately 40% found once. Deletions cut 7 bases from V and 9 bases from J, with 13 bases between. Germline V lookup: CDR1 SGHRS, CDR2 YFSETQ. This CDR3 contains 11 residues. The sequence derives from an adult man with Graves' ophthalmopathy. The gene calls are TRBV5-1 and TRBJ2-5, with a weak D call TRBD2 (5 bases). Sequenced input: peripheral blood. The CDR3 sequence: CASSGPEAQYF. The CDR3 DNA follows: TGCGCCAGCTCTGGACCGGAGGCCCAGTACTTC.